This TCR beta chain was captured in a study of blood T cell repertoires in COVID-19. Sequencing used immunoSEQ multiplex PCR; TCRdb keeps in-frame clones, though not all of them. Among approximately 360,000 clones listed, over 75% were seen once. The sequencing input was PBMCs or T cells enriched from blood (not recorded which). The clonotype was recovered from a woman in her twenties or thirties with acute COVID-19.

CDR3 coding DNA: TGTGCCAGCAGTTTATATGTCCCAGCGGGGGCGGGATACAATGAGCAGTTCTTC. Translated: CASSLYVPAGAGYNEQFF. This chain uses TRBV27 with TRBJ2-1; 8 bases map to TRBD2. The ends lost 1 base at V and 4 bases at J; junction bases unmatched: 12. Germline V CDR1 and CDR2: MNHEY, SMNVEV (reference sequence). CDR3 size: 18 residues.